This T cell receptor (beta chain) was found in a study of shared clonotypes between healthy human individuals. The method was immunoSEQ multiplex PCR; TCRdb's version includes in-frame clones alone and lacks a portion of them. The profile shows 2 million to 2.5 million clones, approximately 95% of them singletons. CDR3 length: 16 amino acids. Germline V gene data show CDR1 as SGHTA and CDR2 as FQGTGA. V was pared by 5 bases and J by 4 bases, with 11 bases of the junction left unmatched. The sequence came from a man aged 18 to 29 in good health. Some clones in this sample may be carry-over from other donors' samples. The rearrangement links TRBV7-3 to TRBJ2-5; 9 bases match TRBD1. Sequenced input: naive CD4+ T cells from PBMCs. Subset given: CD45RA+ positively selected. The CDR3 region is CASSRETGQGGETQYF. As DNA, the CDR3 is TGTGCCAGCAGCCGAGAGACGGGACAGGGCGGAGAGACCCAGTACTTC.